This T cell receptor beta chain was found in a study of PD-L1 blockade in urothelial cancer. Overall study: Timepoints chosen for blood analysis were 3 weeks (second dose) and 6 weeks after treatment start. T cells numbered a median of around 150,000 in the blood samples.

Synthetic spike-ins, TCR analog templates, were added into each PCR. Clones were read by immunoSEQ multiplex PCR, and TCRdb kept only the in-frame ones, dropping some. This table has around 26,000 clones, roughly 90% appearing once. The CDR3 extends over 12 amino acids. The junction had 4 bases not matched to a gene; V was cut back by 1 base and J by 13 bases. In germline, CDR1 is SGHTA, CDR2 FQGNSA. General observations from the study: In blood at 3 weeks, tumor-associated clones expanded more among patients with durable benefit.

Concerning this clone itself: What it recognizes is unknown.

This sample comprised PBMCs, obtained around atezolizumab (anti-PD-L1) treatment. This TCR was sampled from a man aged 60 to 75 with urothelial cancer. The V and J genes are TRBV7-2 and TRBJ2-4; 7 bases align to TRBD2. The CDR3 here is CASSLEWGGQYF. The CDR3 nucleotides read TGTGCCAGCAGCTTAGAATGGGGGGGACAGTACTTC. The full variable domain, its missing parts supplied by reference TRBV7-2 and TRBJ2-4, is GAGVSQSPSNKVTEKGKDVELRCDPISGHTALYWYRQSLGQGLEFLIYFQGNSAPDKSGLPSDRFSAERTGGSVSTLTIQRTQQEDSAVYLCASSLEWGGQYFGAGTRLSVL.